A single sample gave rise to the 31 T cell receptor beta chains below, sequenced in a study of blood T cell repertoires in COVID-19. The assay was immunoSEQ multiplex PCR, and TCRdb's table has in-frame clones only and misses some. The profile shows about 110,000 clones, under 85% of them singletons. Specimen: peripheral blood. These receptors all stem from a woman in her sixties with acute or convalescent COVID-19.

This chain's CDR3 is CASSFGLAGVGQYF. The CDR3, as DNA: TGTGCCAGCAGCTTCGGACTAGCGGGAGTTGGGCAGTACTTC. This rearrangement joins TRBV7-2 to TRBJ2-7, with TRBD2 matching over 13 bases. This CDR3 comprises 14 residues. CDR1 is SGHTA and CDR2 is FQGNSA in the germline V gene. The J segment lost 9 bases and the V segment lost 3 bases, leaving 5 bases of the junction unmatched.

The rearrangement joins TRBV25-1 to TRBJ2-2; TRBD2 aligns across 10 bases. The CDR3 covers 18 residues. CDR1 is MGHDK and CDR2 is SYGVNS in the germline V gene. V gave up 4 bases and J gave up 4 bases; unmatched junction bases: 12. DNA of the CDR3: TGTGCCAGCAGTGTCTCCCAGCGGGAGGGCCTTGTCACCGGGGAGCTGTTTTTT. Protein sequence: CASSVSQREGLVTGELFF.

This clone was detected a few times. V is TRBV7-8 and J is TRBJ2-1; D uncertain. V was trimmed by 5 bases and J by 7 bases, leaving 24 bases between them. The CDR3 runs to 17 residues. Germline V gene data show CDR1 as SGHVS and CDR2 as FQNEAQ. Written as DNA, the CDR3 is TGTGCCAGCAGCCTCCCCTGGGCGCCGAATCCGAAGAATGAGCAGTTCTTC. This codes for CASSLPWAPNPKNEQFF.

This sequence joins TRBV7-2 and TRBJ1-2; D may be TRBD1 (5 bases). This CDR3 is 16 amino acids long. Per germline, CDR1 SGHTA and CDR2 FQGNSA. The V and J ends lost 5 bases and 4 bases respectively, with 20 bases between them. The CDR3 spells CASSIPAGREAYGYTF. The CDR3, as DNA: TGTGCCAGCAGCATACCCGCGGGCAGGGAGGCCTATGGCTACACCTTC.

The chain links TRBV29-1 to TRBJ1-1; D is unresolved. The CDR3 runs 13 residues. V dropped 5 bases and J dropped 3 bases, with 13 bases sitting between them. Per germline, CDR1 SQVTM and CDR2 ANQGSEA. The CDR3, as DNA: TGCAGCGTTTCTATCGTCGGGGACACTGAAGCTTTCTTT. Its protein product is CSVSIVGDTEAFF.

Only one count was recorded for this clone. The rearrangement uses TRBV5-1 and TRBJ2-7; no clear D. CDR1 is SGHRS and CDR2 is YFSETQ in the germline V gene. The CDR3 covers 12 residues. V lost 5 bases, J lost 2 bases, and 8 bases lay in between. The CDR3 nucleotides are TGCGCCAGCAGAGAACAGACCTACGAGCAGTACTTC. This sequence encodes CASREQTYEQYF. Full variable domain (rest looked up from reference TRBV5-1 and TRBJ2-7): KAGVTQTPRYLIKTRGQQVTLSCSPISGHRSVSWYQQTPGQGLQFLFEYFSETQRNKGNFPGRFSGRQFSNSRSEMNVSTLELGDSALYLCASREQTYEQYFGPGTRLTVT.

The chain uses TRBV11-2 and TRBJ1-2; D call uncertain. The CDR3 has 13 residues. With 0 bases removed from V and 2 bases from J, the gap between germline ends came to 4 bases. Germline V gene sequence: CDR1 SGHAT, CDR2 FQNNGV. The CDR3 DNA reads TGTGCCAGCAGCTTAGACTACAACTATGGCTACACCTTC. Protein sequence: CASSLDYNYGYTF. Complete variable domain (other parts from reference TRBV11-2 and TRBJ1-2): EAGVAQSPRYKIIEKRQSVAFWCNPISGHATLYWYQQILGQGPKLLIQFQNNGVVDDSQLPKDRFSAERLKGVDSTLKIQPAKLEDSAVYLCASSLDYNYGYTFGSGTRLTVV.

The chain uses TRBV19 and TRBJ2-1, with D perhaps TRBD2 (5 bases). The germline CDR1 and CDR2 sequences are LNHDA and SQIVND (reference sequence). There are 13 residues in the CDR3. V shed 2 bases and J shed 14 bases, with 16 bases lying between them. This chain's CDR3 is CASSIRAGRDEFF. DNA for the CDR3: TGTGCCAGTAGTATAAGAGCTGGACGGGATGAGTTCTTC.

The chain recombines TRBV7-9 with TRBJ2-1; D is unclear. This CDR3 comprises 11 residues. Germline CDR1 is SEHNR and CDR2 is FQNEAQ (reference sequence). V gave up 5 bases and J gave up 9 bases, with 8 bases separating them. For the CDR3, the DNA is TGTGCCAGCAGCCCGCTAGTTGAGCAGTTCTTC. Amino acid sequence: CASSPLVEQFF.

This chain links TRBV24-1 with TRBJ2-2; 9 nucleotides align to TRBD1. Germline CDR1 KGHDR, CDR2 SFDVKD. The CDR3 loop spans 16 amino acids. Trimming at V came to 7 bases and at J to 7 bases, leaving 12 bases not matched to a gene. The CDR3 nucleotides read TGTGCCACCAGCTCGAGCCGGGACAGGGATAACGGGGAGCTGTTTTTT. It yields the protein CATSSSRDRDNGELFF.

This rearrangement joins TRBV4-2 to TRBJ2-3; 12 bases align to TRBD2. J was trimmed by 5 bases and V by 4 bases; bases with no gene match: 10. The CDR3 runs to 17 residues. CDR1 LGHNA and CDR2 YNFKEQ come from the germline V gene. Here the CDR3 DNA reads TGTGCCAGCAGCCTAGTAGCTAGCGGGGGGGCCGAAGATACGCAGTATTTT. Protein product: CASSLVASGGAEDTQYF.

The rearrangement uses TRBV5-1 and TRBJ1-6; maybe TRBD1 (5 bases). Germline CDR1 SGHRS, CDR2 YFSETQ. There are 15 residues in the CDR3. V was clipped by 3 bases and J by 5 bases, with 12 bases between them. CDR3 loop: CASSSQVGDNSPLHF. The CDR3 DNA follows: TGCGCCAGCAGCTCACAGGTCGGCGATAATTCACCCCTCCACTTT.

The chain combines TRBV3-1 (or the pseudogene TRBV3-2) with TRBJ2-7; D gene ambiguous. Trimming pared 1 base from V and 3 bases from J, leaving 10 bases between. The CDR3 sequence is 14 residues long. Germline V gene data show CDR1 as LGHDT and CDR2 as YNNKEL (reference sequence). CDR3 loop: CASSQGGSIYEQYF. In DNA, the CDR3 is TGTGCCAGCAGCCAAGGCGGCAGCATCTACGAGCAGTACTTC.

The chain couples TRBV11-2 to TRBJ2-7, with D possibly being TRBD1 (5 bases). V lost 5 bases to trimming and J lost 4 bases, with 21 bases between them. Germline V gives CDR1 SGHAT, CDR2 FQNNGV. This CDR3 spans 16 amino acids. This chain's CDR3 is CASSPVGPGIRYEQYF. CDR3 sequence (DNA): TGTGCCAGCAGCCCCGTCGGCCCAGGGATTCGGTACGAGCAGTACTTC.

CDR3 sequence reads: CASSPPTGGNTEAFF. The DNA of the CDR3 is TGTGCCAGCTCACCACCCACAGGGGGTAACACTGAAGCTTTCTTT. The chain joins TRBV18 to TRBJ1-1; 8 bases agree with TRBD1. V was pared by 0 bases and J by 2 bases, with 2 bases of the junction left unmatched. This CDR3 is built from 15 residues. The germline V gene encodes CDR1 KGHSH and CDR2 LQKENI.

V and J are TRBV19 and TRBJ2-5, with D possibly TRBD2 on 5 matching bases. This CDR3 contains 14 residues. Germline CDR1 is LNHDA and CDR2 is SQIVND (reference sequence). Trimming cost V 8 bases and J 5 bases, with 18 bases left between them. The CDR3 protein is CASARTGLGETQYF. The CDR3 DNA reads as TGTGCCAGTGCTAGGACTGGGTTGGGGGAGACCCAGTACTTC.

The rearrangement links TRBV3-1 (or the pseudogene TRBV3-2) to TRBJ2-3; D is ambiguous. The CDR3 length is 12 residues. CDR1 and CDR2 (germline): LGHDT, YNNKEL (reference sequence). The V end lost 1 base, the J end lost 6 bases, and 5 bases lay between the germline ends. CDR3 in DNA: TGTGCCAGCAGCCAAGTCGCGGATACGCAGTATTTT. It codes for CASSQVADTQYF.

This chain joins TRBV21-1 and TRBJ1-3; whether TRBD1, the table's D call, matches the DNA was not checked. TRBV21-1 is reported as a pseudogene. The CDR3 loop spans 20 amino acids. The CDR3 nucleotides read TGTGCCAGCAGCACCGGGAATTTAAACGACAGGAATACTGAGGGAAACACCATATATTTT. It translates to CASSTGNLNDRNTEGNTIYF.

The genes are TRBV11-3 and TRBJ2-7; tentative D call: TRBD1 (6 bases). The germline V and J ends were trimmed by 1 base and 2 bases, with 12 bases remaining between them. Germline CDR1 reads SGHNT; CDR2 reads YENEEA. The CDR3 covers 15 residues. CDR3 sequence: CASSLGTGSAYEQYF. CDR3 nucleotide sequence: TGTGCCAGCAGCTTAGGAACAGGGTCGGCCTACGAGCAGTACTTC.

This CDR3 reads CASGLGDYSKYQHF. The CDR3 DNA follows: TGTGCTAGTGGTTTGGGGGACTACTCCAAATACCAGCATTTT. This chain connects TRBV12-5 to TRBJ1-5; TRBD1 might be the D (5 bases). The V and J ends lost 1 base and 12 bases respectively, with 16 bases between them. The CDR3 contains 14 residues. Germline CDR1 LGHNT, CDR2 FRNRAP.

The CDR3 DNA is TGTGCCAGCAGCGGGGCGGGACAGTACGCCGGGGAGCTGTTTTTT. Amino acids: CASSGAGQYAGELFF. The chain has TRBV9 and TRBJ2-2, with a tentative D call TRBD1 (7 bases). V was pared by 3 bases and J by 6 bases, with 15 bases between. Germline-derived CDR1 and CDR2 are SGDLS and YYNGEE. The CDR3 length is 15 residues.

The table lists this clone with a few counts. This chain uses TRBV7-8 with TRBJ1-1; 9 nucleotides match TRBD1. After removal of 0 bases from V and 5 bases from J, the junction contained 4 bases not matched to a gene. From germline, CDR1 is SGHVS and CDR2 FQNEAQ. This CDR3 contains 15 residues. The DNA of the CDR3 is TGTGCCAGCAGCTTAGCCCCGGGACAGGGTACTGAAGCTTTCTTT. Its protein product is CASSLAPGQGTEAFF.

This CDR3 reads CASSFTNGPGGTDTQYF. CDR3 coding DNA: TGTGCCAGCAGTTTCACCAACGGGCCCGGGGGGACAGATACGCAGTATTTT. The chain carries TRBV27 and TRBJ2-3, with TRBD2 identical over 7 bases. Germline CDR1 MNHEY, CDR2 SMNVEV (reference sequence). The CDR3 is made up of 17 amino acids. The ends lost 3 bases at V and 3 bases at J; junction bases unmatched: 12.

The V gene is TRBV5-4, the J gene TRBJ1-3; D gene uncertain. Germline lookup yields CDR1 SGHNT and CDR2 YYREEE (reference sequence). CDR3 length: 15 residues. Trimming cost V 2 bases and J 0 bases, with 9 bases left between them. The DNA for the CDR3 is TGTGCCAGCAGCTTTGGCGGTAACTCTGGAAACACCATATATTTT. The encoded protein is CASSFGGNSGNTIYF.

This chain joins TRBV2 and TRBJ1-4; a weak D match, TRBD1 (5 bases). Germline V gene lookup returns CDR1 SNHLY and CDR2 FYNNEI. V lost 8 bases and J lost 6, with 10 bases in between. The length of the CDR3 is 12 residues. The CDR3 region is CASRGLDEKLFF. The CDR3 DNA is TGTGCCAGCCGGGGGTTAGATGAAAAACTGTTTTTT.

This clone qualifies as large (0.1 to 1%). The chain employs TRBV4-1 and TRBJ2-5; D perhaps matches TRBD1 (6 bases). Germline V gene data show CDR1 as MGHRA and CDR2 as YSYEKL. The CDR3 length is 17 residues. V lost 1 base, J lost 5 bases, and 20 bases lay in between. The CDR3 coding sequence is TGCGCCAGCAGCCAAGTTCGTGGGGGCGAGGTTGTGGAGACCCAGTACTTC. Its translation: CASSQVRGGEVVETQYF.

This chain links TRBV28 with TRBJ1-5; TRBD1 matches at 7 bases. Germline V CDR1 and CDR2: MDHEN, SYDVKM. The CDR3 spans 14 residues. V dropped 6 bases and J dropped 6; count of bases not matched to a gene: 8. CDR3 in amino acids: CASRTGTEGQPQHF. DNA of the CDR3: TGTGCCAGCAGAACCGGGACAGAGGGTCAGCCCCAGCATTTT.

With regard to this clone: A read error may produce the germline difference seen at one junction end. This chain connects TRBV19 to TRBJ2-2; D might be TRBD2 (6 bases). The V gene's germline CDR1 is LNHDA and CDR2 SQIVND (reference sequence). This CDR3 has 15 amino acids. CDR3 DNA sequence: TGTGCCAGTAGTGAATATCTAGCGAAGACCGGGGAGCTGTTTTTT. Its translation: CASSEYLAKTGELFF.

V usage is TRBV19 and J usage is TRBJ1-5; 7 bases line up with TRBD1. The CDR3 extends over 17 amino acids. The V gene end was trimmed by 0 bases and the J gene end by 2 bases; junction bases not matched to a gene: 7. Germline loops: CDR1 LNHDA, CDR2 SQIVND (reference sequence). This chain's CDR3 is CASSIDPTGVGNQPQHF. DNA for the CDR3: TGTGCCAGTAGTATAGATCCCACAGGGGTCGGCAATCAGCCCCAGCATTTT.

The J gene is TRBJ1-2, the V gene TRBV6-6; TRBD1 aligns across 9 bases. The trim removed 2 bases at V and 4 bases at J, leaving 2 bases unmatched. This CDR3 comprises 14 residues. The germline V gene encodes CDR1 MNHNY and CDR2 SVGAGI (reference sequence). CDR3: CASSYTDRGYGYTF. The DNA for the CDR3 is TGTGCCAGCAGTTACACGGACAGGGGCTATGGCTACACCTTC.

V usage is TRBV2 and J usage is TRBJ2-6, with no clear D. Trimming cost V 7 bases and J 2 bases, with 12 bases left between them. The germline V gene has CDR1 SNHLY and CDR2 FYNNEI. The CDR3 covers 15 residues. The CDR3 bases are TGTGCCAGCAAAGAATGGCAGGCTGGGGCCAACGTCCTGACTTTC. This translates into CASKEWQAGANVLTF.